This section outlines one T cell receptor (beta chain) sequence together with its context. Generated by immunoSEQ multiplex PCR, the TCRdb table keeps only in-frame clones and is missing some. The sample has tens of thousands of clones; roughly 80% are singletons. The entry originates in a study of blood T cell repertoires in COVID-19. The V gene's germline CDR1 is SEHNR and CDR2 FQNEAQ (reference sequence). The J segment lost 4 bases and the V segment lost 6 bases, leaving 13 bases of the junction unmatched. The CDR3 length is 16 residues. The receptor was isolated from a man aged 80 or over with acute or convalescent COVID-19. Material for sequencing was peripheral blood. The chain recombines TRBV7-9 with TRBJ1-1; TRBD1 matches at 8 bases. CDR3 protein: CASREGQGAYGTEAFF. CDR3 DNA sequence: TGTGCCAGCAGGGAGGGGCAGGGGGCCTACGGCACTGAAGCTTTCTTT.